These T cell receptor beta chains were read from a single sample in a study of blood T cell repertoires in COVID-19. The method was immunoSEQ multiplex PCR; TCRdb's version includes in-frame clones alone and lacks a portion of them. The sample contains approximately 490,000 clones, 88% of which appear only once. Sequencing used PBMCs or T cells enriched from blood (not recorded which). These receptors all come from a woman in her sixties who had recovered from COVID-19. The CDR3 runs from the conserved cysteine through the conserved F or W. A D gene is named only where the DNA matches it firmly. The size entry is marked missing in some rows and otherwise reads once, few, many or a size class.

V gene	J gene	D gene	clone size	CDR3 DNA	CDR3 protein
TRBV7-7	TRBJ1-5	TRBD1	-	TGTGCTAGCAGCTTATTGGGTCCGGGACAGGGCCTTAGGGGCAATCAGCCCCAGCATTTT	CASSLLGPGQGLRGNQPQHF
TRBV2	TRBJ1-3	-	-	TGTGCCAGCAGAGAGACAGAACAAGGAAACACCATATATTTT	CASRETEQGNTIYF
TRBV19	TRBJ2-2	-	once	TGTGCCAGTAGTATCGGGGCGAACACCGGGGAGCTGTTTTTT	CASSIGANTGELFF
TRBV19	TRBJ2-2	-	-	TGTGCCAGTAGGTGGGGAGCGGAAGCTGGGGAGCTGTTTTTT	CASRWGAEAGELFF
TRBV29-1	TRBJ1-1	-	-	TGCAGCGCCTGGGACACCCGAGGAACTGAAGCTTTCTTT	CSAWDTRGTEAFF
TRBV9	TRBJ2-2	TRBD1	-	TGTGCCAGCAGCACCCGGACAGGGAACACCGGGGAGCTGTTTTTT	CASSTRTGNTGELFF
TRBV6-5	TRBJ1-2	-	-	TGTGCCAGCAGTAGCGATACCTCGAGGGGCTACACCTTC	CASSSDTSRGYTF
TRBV2	TRBJ1-1	-	-	TGTGCCAGCAGTTCTACAGGATTCCTCGCTGAAGCTTTCTTT	CASSSTGFLAEAFF
TRBV6-5	TRBJ1-6	-	-	TGTGCCAGCATGTGGGGAGCCCCTGCGGATTCACCCCTCCACTTT	CASMWGAPADSPLHF
TRBV18	TRBJ2-3	TRBD1	-	TGTGCCAGTAAGGGGACAGGGAGAACAGATACGCAGTATTTT	CASKGTGRTDTQYF
TRBV6-5	TRBJ1-2	TRBD1	-	TGTGCCATCGTCATGACAGGGGGCAACTATGGCTACACCTTC	CAIVMTGGNYGYTF
TRBV9	TRBJ1-4	TRBD1	-	TGTGCCAGCAATCCCACCGGGACAGGTTACAAACTGTTTTTT	CASNPTGTGYKLFF
TRBV28	TRBJ1-4	TRBD1	-	TGTGCCTCAAAGTTCGGACAGGTGAATGAAAAACTGTTTTTT	CASKFGQVNEKLFF
TRBV11-2	TRBJ1-1	-	-	TGTGCCAGCAGCTTGGGGAGGATGAACACTGAAGCTTTCTTT	CASSLGRMNTEAFF
TRBV2	TRBJ1-1	-	-	TGTGCCAGCAGTGATCAGGGTTCCCTGCTTAGTACTGAAGCTTTCTTT	CASSDQGSLLSTEAFF
TRBV5-1	TRBJ2-5	TRBD1	-	TGCGCCAGCAGCTTTACAGGGGTTGGAGAGACCCAGTACTTC	CASSFTGVGETQYF
TRBV10-3	TRBJ1-4	-	-	TGTGCCATCAGTGAGAGGGGGACTAATGAAAAACTGTTTTTT	CAISERGTNEKLFF
TRBV3-1/TRBV3-2	TRBJ1-4	TRBD1	-	TGTGCCAGCAGCACATACGGGACAGCAACTAATGAAAAACTGTTTTTT	CASSTYGTATNEKLFF
TRBV3-1/TRBV3-2	TRBJ1-3	-	-	TGTGCCAGCAGCCCGAGCGGGGCTGGAAACACCATATATTTT	CASSPSGAGNTIYF
TRBV29-1	TRBJ1-2	TRBD1	-	TGCAGCACCCGGACAGGGCGCTATGGCTACACCTTC	CSTRTGRYGYTF
TRBV14	TRBJ1-2	-	-	TGTGCCAGCAGCCAAGACAGGGAAGGCTATGGCTACACCTTC	CASSQDREGYGYTF
TRBV19	TRBJ1-2	TRBD1	-	TGTGCCAGTATCATGGACAACAGGGGGATCAACTATGGCTACACCTTC	CASIMDNRGINYGYTF